The next 19 T cell receptor beta chains were all read from a single sample in a study of early T cells in non-severe SARS-CoV-2 infection. TCRdb processed the 5' RACE reads anew with MiXCR; each CDR3 protein has one entry. The sample includes about 55,000 distinct CDR3 sequences, 8.2% seen only once; the top ten take 4% to 5%. Sequencing input: whole blood. These receptors were taken from an adult who was a healthcare worker with PCR-confirmed SARS-CoV-2 infection or an uninfected control (not recorded which).

V usage is TRBV24-1 and J usage is TRBJ2-1; 7 positions agree with TRBD1. With 2 bases clipped from V and 0 bases from J, the junction kept 6 bases outside the gene matches. Germline CDR1 is KGHDR and CDR2 is SFDVKD. This CDR3 region has 17 residues. CDR3 region: CATSDSKTGISYNEQFF. CDR3 coding DNA: TGTGCCACCAGTGATTCTAAGACAGGGATCTCCTACAATGAGCAGTTCTTC.

The gene calls are TRBV20-1 and TRBJ2-3; 7 bases agree with TRBD2. With V trimmed by 5 bases and J by 0 bases, 5 bases remained unmatched. From germline, CDR1 is DFQATT and CDR2 SNEGSKA (reference sequence). CDR3 length: 14 amino acids. CDR3 residues: CSAPGGTSTDTQYF. The CDR3 nucleotides are TGCAGTGCTCCCGGGGGGACTAGCACAGATACGCAGTATTTT.

Many counts were recorded for this clonotype. The chain carries TRBV6-5 and TRBJ1-4; D might be TRBD1 (6 bases). In germline, CDR1 is MNHEY, CDR2 SVGAGI. This CDR3 has 14 amino acids. Trimming took 6 bases from V and 7 from J, leaving 15 bases between them. CDR3 protein: CASRLQGGSEKLFF. The CDR3 DNA sequence: TGTGCCAGCAGACTACAGGGCGGGAGTGAAAAACTGTTTTTT.

The genes are TRBV10-3 and TRBJ2-7; maybe TRBD1 (6 bases). Germline V lookup: CDR1 ENHRY, CDR2 SYGVKD. CDR3 size: 14 residues. With 0 bases removed from V and 3 bases from J, the gap between germline ends came to 9 bases. CDR3 loop: CAISESRTDYEQYF. For the CDR3, the DNA is TGTGCCATCAGTGAGTCTCGGACAGACTACGAGCAGTACTTC.

For this clonotype: One junction end does not reproduce the germline sequence, and a read error may be involved. The chain uses TRBV28 and TRBJ2-2; 7 bases fit TRBD1. Looked up from germline, CDR1 is MDHEN and CDR2 is SYDVKM. CDR3 length: 18 residues. DNA for the CDR3: TGTGTCAGCAGTTTACTAGTGTTGGGGCGGCAGGGGGCCGGGGAGCTGTTTTTT. It translates to CVSSLLVLGRQGAGELFF.

The chain combines TRBV4-2 with TRBJ2-7, with 8 bases matching TRBD2. V dropped 0 bases and J dropped 9; count of bases not matched to a gene: 7. The length of the CDR3 is 14 residues. Germline loops: CDR1 LGHNA, CDR2 YNFKEQ. The CDR3 nucleotides are TGTGCCAGCAGCCAAGATCTGGGACTAGTTTTGCAGTACTTC. Protein sequence: CASSQDLGLVLQYF.

This chain links TRBV5-1 with TRBJ2-3; 10 bases map to TRBD1. The germline gives CDR1 SGHRS, CDR2 YFSETQ. This CDR3 comprises 15 residues. The ends lost 4 bases at V and 1 base at J; junction bases unmatched: 3. CDR3 sequence: CASSGTGARTDTQYF. CDR3 coding DNA: TGCGCCAGCAGCGGGACAGGGGCCCGCACAGATACGCAGTATTTT.

Ten or more counts support this clonotype. The J gene is TRBJ2-1, the V gene TRBV11-2; 15 bases are shared with TRBD2. Trimming removed 5 bases from V and 6 bases from J; junction bases left unmatched: 2. The CDR3 runs to 15 residues. CDR1 is SGHAT, CDR2 FQNNGV, per germline. This chain's CDR3 is CASSRTSGRANEQFF. The CDR3 DNA follows: TGTGCCAGCAGCCGGACTAGCGGGAGGGCCAATGAGCAGTTCTTC.

This clonotype was seen many times. V and J are TRBV29-1 and TRBJ1-1; 7 bases match TRBD1. Germline V gives CDR1 SQVTM, CDR2 ANQGSEA. Losses at the gene ends were 3 bases for V and 6 bases for J; bases not matched to a gene: 1. The length of the CDR3 is 11 residues. CDR3 sequence (DNA): TGCAGCGTTGACAGGGGGGCTGAAGCTTTCTTT. This encodes CSVDRGAEAFF.

This clonotype turned up a few times. The chain joins TRBV19 to TRBJ1-3; D not resolved. Germline V lookup: CDR1 LNHDA, CDR2 SQIVND (reference sequence). The V end lost 3 bases, the J end lost 4 bases, and 19 bases lay between the germline ends. The CDR3 loop spans 17 amino acids. Here the CDR3 reads CASSMELPDVSGNTIYF. For the CDR3, the DNA is TGTGCCAGTAGTATGGAGCTCCCAGATGTATCAGGAAACACCATATATTTT.

There are many counts of this clonotype. This sequence joins TRBV6-4 and TRBJ1-6; TRBD1 aligns across 9 bases. Losses at the gene ends were 7 bases for V and 7 bases for J; bases not matched to a gene: 2. The CDR3 has 13 amino acids. CDR1 is MRHNA and CDR2 is SNTAGT in the germline V gene. CDR3 coding DNA: TGTGCCAGCAACGGGACAGGGAATTCACCCCTCCACTTT. As protein: CASNGTGNSPLHF.

The sample holds a few counts of this clonotype. The V call is TRBV2, the J call TRBJ2-7, with D perhaps TRBD1 (5 bases). CDR1 is SNHLY and CDR2 is FYNNEI in the germline V gene. V lost 8 bases, J lost 6 bases, and 14 bases lay in between. The CDR3 extends over 12 amino acids. CDR3 nucleotide sequence: TGTGCCAGCCTGAAGGTAGGGGTCGAGCAGTACTTC. It is translated as CASLKVGVEQYF.

The chain has TRBV10-2 and TRBJ2-1, with D hard to call. The ends were cut back, 2 bases at V and 8 bases at J, with 13 bases in the middle. The CDR3 consists of 14 residues. Germline CDR1 WSHSY, CDR2 SAAADI. CDR3 DNA: TGCGCCAGCAGTGAGGAGATTAGCTGGTATGAGCAGTTCTTC. It translates to CASSEEISWYEQFF.

This clonotype was observed a few times. V gene TRBV5-1 combines with J gene TRBJ2-5, with 8 bases aligning to TRBD1. V gave up 4 bases and J gave up 4 bases; unmatched junction bases: 9. CDR3 length: 15 amino acids. Per germline, CDR1 SGHRS and CDR2 YFSETQ. The CDR3 region is CASSPGQGLGETQYF. The CDR3 DNA follows: TGCGCCAGCAGCCCCGGACAGGGCTTAGGAGAGACCCAGTACTTC.

This chain uses TRBV3-1 with TRBJ2-7; a possible D gene is TRBD1 (5 bases). V was trimmed by 0 bases and J by 3 bases, leaving 24 bases between them. The CDR3 covers 19 residues. CDR1 and CDR2 (germline): LGHDT, YNNKEL (reference sequence). CDR3 DNA sequence: TGTGCCAGCAGCCAAGAAGGGGTTTTAGGCCCCGAGACCGTCTACGAGCAGTACTTC. Translation: CASSQEGVLGPETVYEQYF.

The chain couples TRBV18 to TRBJ2-3, with 10 bases fitting TRBD2. This CDR3 has 16 residues. The V segment lost 1 base and the J segment 2 bases; nucleotides outside the gene matches: 3. CDR1 is KGHSH and CDR2 is LQKENI in the germline V gene. In DNA form, the CDR3 reads TGTGCCAGCTCACCACTAGCGGGAGGTGACACAGATACGCAGTATTTT. Translated, it gives CASSPLAGGDTDTQYF.

This clonotype was detected ten times or more. J is TRBJ1-4 and V is TRBV28; D is unclear. The CDR3 loop spans 12 amino acids. The germline gives CDR1 MDHEN, CDR2 SYDVKM. With 7 bases removed from V and 6 bases from J, the gap between germline ends came to 9 bases. CDR3 loop: CASMERDEKLFF. The CDR3 region has the DNA TGTGCCAGCATGGAGAGGGATGAAAAACTGTTTTTT.

The chain links TRBV5-6 to TRBJ2-1; 7 nucleotides agree with TRBD2. CDR3 length: 15 amino acids. CDR1 and CDR2 from the germline V gene are SGHDT and YYEEEE. After removal of 4 bases from V and 4 bases from J, the junction contained 8 bases not matched to a gene. This chain's CDR3 is CASSTVAGTYNEQFF. Written as DNA, the CDR3 is TGTGCCAGCAGCACAGTAGCGGGTACATACAATGAGCAGTTCTTC.

The J gene is TRBJ2-3, the V gene TRBV2, with 11 bases that match TRBD1. This CDR3 is built from 16 residues. Germline V gene lookup returns CDR1 SNHLY and CDR2 FYNNEI. The ends lost 6 bases at V and 2 bases at J; junction bases unmatched: 7. CDR3 protein: CASRDGTGGLTDTQYF. In DNA, the CDR3 is TGTGCCAGCAGGGATGGGACAGGGGGGCTCACAGATACGCAGTATTTT.